This TCR beta chain was documented in a study of OX40 agonist ivuxolimab in advanced cancers. Study context: Clinicians treated patients with ivuxolimab, an agonistic anti-OX40 (CD134) antibody. While on treatment, patients had intravenous ivuxolimab at 0.01 to 10 mg/kg every 2 weeks. Partial responses were observed in three patients, of whom one had hepatocellular carcinoma and two had cutaneous melanoma.

The junction had 7 bases not matched to a gene; V was cut back by 0 bases and J by 0 bases. This CDR3 is built from 18 residues. Germline V lookup: CDR1 MGHRA, CDR2 YSYEKL. This table comes from immunoSEQ multiplex PCR, and its TCRdb copy is limited to in-frame clones, with some not included. This table holds about 48,000 clones, around 80% found once. Patients were excluded for autoimmune disease history or systemic immunosuppression. This sample comprised CD4+ or CD8+ T cells sorted from blood, obtained in a trial of the OX40 agonist ivuxolimab. The J gene is TRBJ2-3, the V gene TRBV4-1, with 9 positions matching TRBD2. The receptor was derived from an adult with an advanced solid tumor such as melanoma, head and neck, liver or kidney cancer. CDR3 in amino acids: CASSQEVSSGTSTDTQYF. As DNA, the CDR3 is TGCGCCAGCAGCCAAGAGGTGTCTAGCGGGACTAGCACAGATACGCAGTATTTT.